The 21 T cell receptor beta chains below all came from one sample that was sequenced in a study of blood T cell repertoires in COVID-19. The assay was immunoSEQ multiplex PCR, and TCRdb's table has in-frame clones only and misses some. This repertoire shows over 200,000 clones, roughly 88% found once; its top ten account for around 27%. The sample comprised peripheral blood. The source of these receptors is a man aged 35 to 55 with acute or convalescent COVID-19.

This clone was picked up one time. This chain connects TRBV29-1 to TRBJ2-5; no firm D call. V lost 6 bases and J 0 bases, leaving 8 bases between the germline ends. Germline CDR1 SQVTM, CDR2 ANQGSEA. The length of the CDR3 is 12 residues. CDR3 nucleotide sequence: TGCAGCGTCTTCACACACCAAGAGACCCAGTACTTC. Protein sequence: CSVFTHQETQYF.

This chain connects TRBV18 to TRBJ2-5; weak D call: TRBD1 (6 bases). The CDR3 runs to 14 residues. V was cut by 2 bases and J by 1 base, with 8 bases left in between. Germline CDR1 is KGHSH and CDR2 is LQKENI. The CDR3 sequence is CASSPGQSQETQYF. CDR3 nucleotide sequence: TGTGCCAGCTCACCAGGACAGTCCCAAGAGACCCAGTACTTC.

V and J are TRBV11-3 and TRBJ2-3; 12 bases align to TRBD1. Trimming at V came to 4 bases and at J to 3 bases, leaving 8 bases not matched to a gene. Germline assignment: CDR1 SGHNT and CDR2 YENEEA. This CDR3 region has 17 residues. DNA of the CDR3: TGTGCCAGCAGCTCGGGACAGGGGGCGGTCGGAACAGATACGCAGTATTTT. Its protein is CASSSGQGAVGTDTQYF.

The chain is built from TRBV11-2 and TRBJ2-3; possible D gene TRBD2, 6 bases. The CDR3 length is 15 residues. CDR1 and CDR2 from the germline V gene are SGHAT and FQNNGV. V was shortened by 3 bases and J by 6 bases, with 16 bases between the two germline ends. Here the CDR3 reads CASSFNRGSKDTQYF. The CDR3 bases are TGTGCCAGCAGCTTTAATCGGGGGAGTAAGGATACGCAGTATTTT. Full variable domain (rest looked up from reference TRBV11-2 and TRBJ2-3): EAGVAQSPRYKIIEKRQSVAFWCNPISGHATLYWYQQILGQGPKLLIQFQNNGVVDDSQLPKDRFSAERLKGVDSTLKIQPAKLEDSAVYLCASSFNRGSKDTQYFGPGTRLTVL.

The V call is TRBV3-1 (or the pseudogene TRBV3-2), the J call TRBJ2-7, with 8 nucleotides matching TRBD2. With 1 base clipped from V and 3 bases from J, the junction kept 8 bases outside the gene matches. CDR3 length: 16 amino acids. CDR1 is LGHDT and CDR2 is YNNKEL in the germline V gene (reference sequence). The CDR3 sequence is CASSQGRAGEGYEQYF. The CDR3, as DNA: TGTGCCAGCAGCCAAGGTAGAGCGGGAGAAGGCTACGAGCAGTACTTC.

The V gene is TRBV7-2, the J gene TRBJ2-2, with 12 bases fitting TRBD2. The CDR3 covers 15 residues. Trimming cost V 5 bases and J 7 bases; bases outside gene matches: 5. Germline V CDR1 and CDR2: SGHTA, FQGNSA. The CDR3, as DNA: TGTGCCAGCAGCCAAGGACTAGCGGGACTCGGGGAGCTGTTTTTT. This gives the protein CASSQGLAGLGELFF.

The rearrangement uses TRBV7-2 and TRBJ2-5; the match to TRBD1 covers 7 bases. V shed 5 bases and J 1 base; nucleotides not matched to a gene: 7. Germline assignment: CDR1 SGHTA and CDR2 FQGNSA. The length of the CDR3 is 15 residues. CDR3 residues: CASSPIGQVQETQYF. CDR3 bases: TGTGCCAGCAGCCCCATAGGACAGGTCCAAGAGACCCAGTACTTC.

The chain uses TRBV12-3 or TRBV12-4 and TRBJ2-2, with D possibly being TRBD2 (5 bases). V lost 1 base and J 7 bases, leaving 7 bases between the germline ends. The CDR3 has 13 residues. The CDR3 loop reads CASSLGGNGELFF. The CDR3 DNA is TGTGCCAGCAGTTTAGGAGGGAACGGGGAGCTGTTTTTT.

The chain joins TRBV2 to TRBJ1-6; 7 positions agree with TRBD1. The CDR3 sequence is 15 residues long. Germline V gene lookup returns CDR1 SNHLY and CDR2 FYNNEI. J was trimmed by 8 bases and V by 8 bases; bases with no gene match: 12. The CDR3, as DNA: TGTGCCAGCCCAACAGGGGCCGGGGGGGATTCACCCCTCCACTTT. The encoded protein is CASPTGAGGDSPLHF. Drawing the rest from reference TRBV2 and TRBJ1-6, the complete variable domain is EPEVTQTPSHQVTQMGQEVILRCVPISNHLYFYWYRQILGQKVEFLVSFYNNEISEKSEIFDDQFSVERPDGSNFTLKIRSTKLEDSAMYFCASPTGAGGDSPLHFGNGTRLTVT.

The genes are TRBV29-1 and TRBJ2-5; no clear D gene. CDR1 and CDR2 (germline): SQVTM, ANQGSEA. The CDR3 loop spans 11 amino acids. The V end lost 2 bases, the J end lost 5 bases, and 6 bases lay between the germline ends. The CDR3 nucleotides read TGCAGCGTTGAAAGAGGCGAGACCCAGTACTTC. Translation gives CSVERGETQYF.

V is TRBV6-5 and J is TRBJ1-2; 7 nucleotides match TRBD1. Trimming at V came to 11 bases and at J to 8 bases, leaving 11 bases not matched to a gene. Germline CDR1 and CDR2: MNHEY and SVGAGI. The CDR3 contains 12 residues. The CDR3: CASLDRAEGYTF. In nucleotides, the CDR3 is TGTGCCTCCCTAGACAGGGCTGAAGGCTACACCTTC.

The CDR3 nucleotides read TGTGCCAGCAGCGGTAGGGGACTTTCCTATGGCTACACCTTC. As protein: CASSGRGLSYGYTF. The V and J genes are TRBV9 and TRBJ1-2; TRBD1 is a possible D gene (5 bases). The CDR3 is 14 residues long. Germline CDR1 is SGDLS and CDR2 is YYNGEE. Trimming left V 3 bases short and J 4 bases short, with 13 bases between.

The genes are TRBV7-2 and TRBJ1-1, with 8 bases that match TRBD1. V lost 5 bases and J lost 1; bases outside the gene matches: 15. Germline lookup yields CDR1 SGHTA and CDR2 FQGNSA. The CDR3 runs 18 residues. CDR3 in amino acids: CASSPSPVQGAWNTEAFF. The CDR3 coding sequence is TGTGCCAGCAGCCCATCCCCTGTGCAGGGGGCCTGGAACACTGAAGCTTTCTTT.

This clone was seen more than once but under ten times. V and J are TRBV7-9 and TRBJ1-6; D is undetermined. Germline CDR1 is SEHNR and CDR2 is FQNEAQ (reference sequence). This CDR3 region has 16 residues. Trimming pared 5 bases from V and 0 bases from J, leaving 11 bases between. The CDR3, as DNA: TGTGCCAGCAGCCTCTCAGACTTCTCCTATAATTCACCCCTCCACTTT. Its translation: CASSLSDFSYNSPLHF. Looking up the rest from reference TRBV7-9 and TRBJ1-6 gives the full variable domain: DTGVSQNPRHKITKRGQNVTFRCDPISEHNRLYWYRQTLGQGPEFLTYFQNEAQLEKSRLLSDRFSAERPKGSFSTLEIQRTEQGDSAMYLCASSLSDFSYNSPLHFGNGTRLTVT.

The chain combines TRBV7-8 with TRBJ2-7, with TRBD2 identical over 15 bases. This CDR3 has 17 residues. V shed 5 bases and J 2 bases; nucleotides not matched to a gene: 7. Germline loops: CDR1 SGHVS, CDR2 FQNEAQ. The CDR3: CASSPGTSGRWTYEQYF. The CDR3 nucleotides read TGTGCCAGCAGCCCCGGGACTAGCGGGAGGTGGACCTACGAGCAGTACTTC. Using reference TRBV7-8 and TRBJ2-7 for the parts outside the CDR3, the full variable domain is GAGVSQSPRYKVAKRGQDVALRCDPISGHVSLFWYQQALGQGPEFLTYFQNEAQLDKSGLPSDRFFAERPEGSVSTLKIQRTQQEDSAVYLCASSPGTSGRWTYEQYFGPGTRLTVT.

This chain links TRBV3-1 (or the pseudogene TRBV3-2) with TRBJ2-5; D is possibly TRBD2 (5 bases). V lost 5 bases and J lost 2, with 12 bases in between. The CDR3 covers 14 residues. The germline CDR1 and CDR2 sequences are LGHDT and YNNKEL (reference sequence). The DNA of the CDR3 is TGTGCCAGCAGCAACCGTGGCGGGCAAGAGACCCAGTACTTC. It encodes CASSNRGGQETQYF.

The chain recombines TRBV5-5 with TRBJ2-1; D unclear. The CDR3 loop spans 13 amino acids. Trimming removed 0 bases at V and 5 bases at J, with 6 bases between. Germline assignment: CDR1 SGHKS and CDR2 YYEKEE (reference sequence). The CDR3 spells CASSLVKNNEQFF. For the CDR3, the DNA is TGTGCCAGCAGCTTGGTCAAAAACAATGAGCAGTTCTTC.

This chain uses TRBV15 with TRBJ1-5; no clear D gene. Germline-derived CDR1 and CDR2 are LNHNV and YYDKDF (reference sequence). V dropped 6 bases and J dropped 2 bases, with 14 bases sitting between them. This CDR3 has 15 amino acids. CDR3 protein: CATRKDQAGNQPQHF. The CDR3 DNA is TGTGCCACCAGAAAGGATCAGGCCGGCAATCAGCCCCAGCATTTT. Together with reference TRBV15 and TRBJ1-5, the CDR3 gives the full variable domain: DAMVIQNPRYQVTQFGKPVTLSCSQTLNHNVMYWYQQKSSQAPKLLFHYYDKDFNNEADTPDNFQSRRPNTSFCFLDIRSPGLGDTAMYLCATRKDQAGNQPQHFGDGTRLSIL.

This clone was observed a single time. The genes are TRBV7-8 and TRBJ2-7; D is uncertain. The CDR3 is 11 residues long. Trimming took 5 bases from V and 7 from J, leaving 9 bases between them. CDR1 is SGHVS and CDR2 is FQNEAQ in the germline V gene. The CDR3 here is CASSPEQEQYF. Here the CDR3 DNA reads TGTGCCAGCAGCCCAGAACAAGAGCAGTACTTC.

CDR3 residues: CASSLELAGVRGELFF. The CDR3, as DNA: TGTGCCAGCAGCTTAGAATTAGCGGGAGTGCGCGGGGAGCTGTTTTTT. The rearrangement links TRBV7-2 to TRBJ2-2; the match to TRBD2 covers 9 bases. This CDR3 spans 16 amino acids. CDR1 is SGHTA, CDR2 FQGNSA, per germline. With V trimmed by 1 base and J by 7 bases, 7 bases remained unmatched.

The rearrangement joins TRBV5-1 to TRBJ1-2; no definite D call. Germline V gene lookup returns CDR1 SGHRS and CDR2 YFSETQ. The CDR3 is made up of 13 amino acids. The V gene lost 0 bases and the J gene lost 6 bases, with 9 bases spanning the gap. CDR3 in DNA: TGCGCCAGCAGCTTGGGAGGAGGAGATGGCTACACCTTC. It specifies CASSLGGGDGYTF. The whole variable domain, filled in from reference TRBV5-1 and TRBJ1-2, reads KAGVTQTPRYLIKTRGQQVTLSCSPISGHRSVSWYQQTPGQGLQFLFEYFSETQRNKGNFPGRFSGRQFSNSRSEMNVSTLELGDSALYLCASSLGGGDGYTFGSGTRLTVV.